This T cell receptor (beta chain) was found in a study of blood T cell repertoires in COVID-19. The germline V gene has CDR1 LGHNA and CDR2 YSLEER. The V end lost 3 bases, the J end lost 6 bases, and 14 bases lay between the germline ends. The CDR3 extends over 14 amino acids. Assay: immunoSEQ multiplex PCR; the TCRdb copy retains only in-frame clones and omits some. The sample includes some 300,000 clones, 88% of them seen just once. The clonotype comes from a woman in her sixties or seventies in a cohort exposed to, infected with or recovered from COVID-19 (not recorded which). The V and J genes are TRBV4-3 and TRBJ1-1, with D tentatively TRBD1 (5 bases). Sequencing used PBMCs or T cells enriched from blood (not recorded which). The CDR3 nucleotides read TGCGCCAGCAGCCAGGTAGCAGGGTCCGCTGAAGCTTTCTTT. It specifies CASSQVAGSAEAFF.